This T cell receptor (beta chain) is from a study of blood T cell repertoires in COVID-19. CDR3 length: 13 residues. Losses at the gene ends were 4 bases for V and 7 bases for J; bases not matched to a gene: 3. In germline, CDR1 is SEHNR, CDR2 FQNEAQ (reference sequence). Generated by immunoSEQ multiplex PCR, the TCRdb table keeps only in-frame clones and is missing some. The sample lists around 250,000 clones; approximately 89% were seen once. Which cohort a participant joined came from the clinical history participants gave. Individuals in the exposed group had encountered a COVID-19 case within 2 weeks preceding study entry.

The specimen was PBMCs or T cells enriched from blood (not recorded which). The receptor comes from a woman in her 40s who had been exposed to COVID-19. V and J are TRBV7-9 and TRBJ2-3, with 9 bases lining up with TRBD2. Written as DNA, the CDR3 is TGTGCCAGCAGCTGGCGGGAGGGTAATACGCAGTATTTT. This gives the protein CASSWREGNTQYF.